This T cell receptor (beta chain) comes out of a study of vaccination and CD4 T cells after COVID-19. Study context: At a median about 99 days (range 35 to 161) after diagnosis, post-COVID samples were drawn.

Trimming pared 6 bases from V and 4 bases from J, leaving 8 bases between. CDR3 length: 12 residues. The sample's treatment: roughly ten-day PBMC culture with coronavirus spike peptide pools or control peptides (ViraFEST assay). T cells were expanded with peptide pools, and expanded clonotypes were identified by TCR sequencing. The sample holds a few counts of this clonotype. Its antigen is unidentified. The Oncomine TCR Beta short-read assay was applied to DNA of cultured CD4+ T cells. Using its own MiXCR run on the PCR reads, TCRdb lists one record per CDR3 protein. In the table there are around 10,000 distinct CDR3 sequences, approximately 53% of which are singletons.

Source material: CD4+ T cells from blood, cultured in vitro. The receptor's source is a human donor who had recovered from COVID-19. The chain uses TRBV12-3 or TRBV12-4 and TRBJ2-3; D uncertain. The CDR3: CASSLSPDTQYF. In nucleotides, the CDR3 is TGTGCCAGCAGCCTGAGCCCAGATACGCAGTATTTT.